One sample yielded the 18 T cell receptor beta chains listed below, sequenced in a study of neurological immune-mediated disorders. MiXCR was run by TCRdb on the 5' RACE reads, yielding one entry per CDR3 protein. The sample lists around 53,000 distinct CDR3 sequences, roughly 8% occurring once. Time point described: longitudinal time-point 3. The sequenced sample was PBMCs. Receptor source: a woman aged 40 to 50 in good health.

This clonotype was seen many times. At one boundary the junction diverges from the germline segment, which might be a read error. This sequence joins TRBV6-5 and TRBJ1-1; 10 bases align to TRBD1. The CDR3 runs to 15 residues. CDR1 and CDR2 (germline): MNHEY, SVGAGI. For the CDR3, the DNA is TGTGTCAGCATCGGAGGGACAGGGGCTTACACTGAAGCTTTCTTT. It is translated as CVSIGGTGAYTEAFF.

In this sample, this clonotype turned up many times. This sequence joins TRBV7-2 and TRBJ1-1; 7 positions match TRBD1. Trimming removed 5 bases from V and 0 bases from J; junction bases left unmatched: 6. Germline CDR1 and CDR2: SGHTA and FQGNSA. This CDR3 is built from 15 residues. CDR3 nucleotide sequence: TGTGCCAGCAGCAAACAGGGGATGATGAACACTGAAGCTTTCTTT. It translates to CASSKQGMMNTEAFF.

There are many counts of this clonotype. The rearrangement uses TRBV5-5 and TRBJ1-2, with TRBD1 matching 7 bases. This CDR3 region has 13 residues. Germline CDR1 is SGHKS and CDR2 is YYEKEE (reference sequence). Losses at the gene ends were 3 bases for V and 7 bases for J; bases not matched to a gene: 6. The CDR3 coding sequence is TGTGCCAGCAGCTCTCCCGGGACAGTTGGCTACACCTTC. Translating it yields CASSSPGTVGYTF.

Many counts were recorded for this clonotype. This sequence joins TRBV20-1 and TRBJ1-5, with D perhaps TRBD1 (5 bases). The CDR3 has 14 residues. Trimming took off 5 bases at V and 7 bases at J, with 18 bases between the two ends. The germline V gene has CDR1 DFQATT and CDR2 SNEGSKA (reference sequence). The CDR3 DNA reads TGCAGTGCTCCCGATGAGAGGGGTGGCCAGCCCCAGCATTTT. Translated: CSAPDERGGQPQHF.

There are many counts of this clonotype. This chain links TRBV7-2 with TRBJ1-1; D uncertain. The germline gives CDR1 SGHTA, CDR2 FQGNSA. The CDR3 runs 13 residues. Trimming cost V 1 base and J 1 base, with 4 bases left between them. The CDR3 region has the DNA TGTGCCAGCAGCTTAGTCGAGAACACTGAAGCTTTCTTT. Residues: CASSLVENTEAFF. Based on the CDR3 plus reference TRBV7-2 and TRBJ1-1, the full variable domain is GAGVSQSPSNKVTEKGKDVELRCDPISGHTALYWYRQSLGQGLEFLIYFQGNSAPDKSGLPSDRFSAERTGGSVSTLTIQRTQQEDSAVYLCASSLVENTEAFFGQGTRLTVV.

This clonotype appeared many times. The CDR3 sequence is CSAQGGRGFNQPQHF. DNA of the CDR3: TGCAGTGCCCAGGGGGGCAGGGGTTTCAATCAGCCCCAGCATTTT. The rearrangement uses TRBV20-1 and TRBJ1-5; 7 nucleotides agree with TRBD1. From germline, CDR1 is DFQATT and CDR2 SNEGSKA (reference sequence). Trimming at V came to 6 bases and at J to 3 bases, leaving 11 bases not matched to a gene. The CDR3 length is 15 residues.

V and J are TRBV6-4 and TRBJ2-2; D not certain. CDR3 length: 16 residues. Trimming removed 6 bases at V and 6 bases at J, with 20 bases between. CDR1 is MRHNA, CDR2 SNTAGT, per germline. CDR3 sequence (DNA): TGTGCCAGCAGCACTGTGGATGGCATGGGGTCCGGGGAGCTGTTTTTT. Residues: CASSTVDGMGSGELFF.

This clonotype was seen more than once but under ten times. J is TRBJ2-3 and V is TRBV12-3 or TRBV12-4; 12 bases line up with TRBD2. The CDR3 contains 18 residues. Unmatched junction bases numbered 9, after V lost 3 bases and J lost 2 bases. The CDR3 loop is CASSFRTSGKSITDTQYF. In DNA form, the CDR3 reads TGTGCCAGCAGTTTCCGGACTAGCGGGAAATCTATCACAGATACGCAGTATTTT.

Concerning this clonotype itself: One junction end does not reproduce the germline sequence, and a read error may be involved. The V call is TRBV6-5, the J call TRBJ2-5; TRBD2 is a possible D gene (5 bases). There are 11 residues in the CDR3. Germline V lookup: CDR1 MNHEY, CDR2 SVGAGI. The CDR3 here is CASGTWETKYF. CDR3 DNA sequence: TGTGCCAGCGGTACCTGGGAGACCAAGTACTTC.

This clonotype showed up many times. The V call is TRBV5-1, the J call TRBJ1-1, with TRBD1 matching over 7 bases. V shed 1 base, J shed 1 base, and the junction held 1 base outside the gene matches. From germline, CDR1 is SGHRS and CDR2 YFSETQ. This CDR3 has 14 amino acids. As DNA, the CDR3 is TGCGCCAGCAGCTTGACAGGGGAGAACACTGAAGCTTTCTTT. Translating gives CASSLTGENTEAFF.

This clonotype was counted at least ten times. The chain combines TRBV5-1 with TRBJ2-3, with TRBD2 identical over 12 bases. Germline V gene lookup returns CDR1 SGHRS and CDR2 YFSETQ. The CDR3 sequence is 18 residues long. Trimming removed 4 bases from V and 7 bases from J; junction bases left unmatched: 16. The CDR3 loop is CASSPSSGGASGDHTQYF. Written as DNA, the CDR3 is TGCGCCAGCAGCCCCTCTAGCGGGGGGGCTTCTGGGGACCATACGCAGTATTTT.

This clonotype was seen ten or more times. This chain joins TRBV4-3 and TRBJ1-6; a possible D gene is TRBD1 (6 bases). With 4 bases removed from V and 11 bases from J, the gap between germline ends came to 18 bases. The CDR3 covers 15 residues. Germline V CDR1 and CDR2: LGHNA, YSLEER. CDR3 loop: CASSPEAGGGTPLHF. Written as DNA, the CDR3 is TGCGCCAGCAGCCCCGAAGCGGGGGGCGGAACACCCCTCCACTTT.

This clonotype was found many times. The V and J genes are TRBV14 and TRBJ1-1; TRBD1 might be the D (5 bases). CDR1 is SGHDN and CDR2 is FVKESK in the germline V gene. Trimming shortened V by 4 bases and J by 4 bases, and 13 bases separated the two germline ends. The CDR3 is 14 amino acids. CDR3 nucleotide sequence: TGTGCCAGCAGCCTACTAGGGACGTTCACTGAAGCTTTCTTT. This sequence encodes CASSLLGTFTEAFF.

At least ten counts were recorded for this clonotype. The chain's CDR3 is CATSGQGRAGELFF. DNA for the CDR3: TGTGCCACCTCTGGACAGGGAAGGGCCGGGGAGCTGTTTTTT. The rearrangement uses TRBV24-1 and TRBJ2-2, with TRBD1 matching over 8 bases. This CDR3 has 14 residues. Germline CDR1 and CDR2: KGHDR and SFDVKD. The ends lost 9 bases at V and 6 bases at J; junction bases unmatched: 8.

For this clonotype: A clone one base away is much larger, so this may be a read error. CDR3 sequence reads: CASSYLAGSYYEQYF. In nucleotides, the CDR3 is TGCGCCAGCAGCTATTTAGCGGGGAGCTACTACGAGCAGTACTTC. J is TRBJ2-7 and V is TRBV5-1; 8 bases match TRBD2. This CDR3 has 15 residues. Losses at the gene ends were 3 bases for V and 3 bases for J; bases not matched to a gene: 8. Germline V gene lookup returns CDR1 SGHRS and CDR2 YFSETQ. Full variable domain (outside the CDR3, taken from reference TRBV5-1 and TRBJ2-7): KAGVTQTPRYLIKTRGQQVTLSCSPISGHRSVSWYQQTPGQGLQFLFEYFSETQRNKGNFPGRFSGRQFSNSRSEMNVSTLELGDSALYLCASSYLAGSYYEQYFGPGTRLTVT.

Ten or more counts support this clonotype. This chain joins TRBV20-1 and TRBJ2-1; TRBD1 or TRBD2 may be the D gene (5 bases each). The ends were cut back, 6 bases at V and 5 bases at J, with 14 bases in the middle. Germline CDR1 DFQATT, CDR2 SNEGSKA (reference sequence). This CDR3 has 13 residues. Written as DNA, the CDR3 is TGCAGTGCCCGAGGGGCCGTCGACAATGAGCAGTTCTTC. The encoded protein is CSARGAVDNEQFF.

Ten or more counts support this clonotype. This rearrangement joins TRBV5-1 to TRBJ2-1, with 9 bases fitting TRBD2. Per the germline V gene, CDR1 is SGHRS and CDR2 is YFSETQ. There are 13 residues in the CDR3. The J segment lost 7 bases and the V segment lost 4 bases, leaving 3 bases of the junction unmatched. CDR3 sequence (DNA): TGCGCCAGCAGCCTCGGACTAGCGAATGAGCAGTTCTTC. This gives the protein CASSLGLANEQFF.

This clonotype was observed many times. J is TRBJ2-3 and V is TRBV29-1; the match to TRBD2 covers 7 bases. Germline lookup yields CDR1 SQVTM and CDR2 ANQGSEA. The CDR3 runs to 14 residues. The V segment lost 7 bases and the J segment 0 bases; nucleotides outside the gene matches: 7. The CDR3 bases are TGCAGCGCCGGGGGAGGGGATAGCACAGATACGCAGTATTTT. Translated: CSAGGGDSTDTQYF.